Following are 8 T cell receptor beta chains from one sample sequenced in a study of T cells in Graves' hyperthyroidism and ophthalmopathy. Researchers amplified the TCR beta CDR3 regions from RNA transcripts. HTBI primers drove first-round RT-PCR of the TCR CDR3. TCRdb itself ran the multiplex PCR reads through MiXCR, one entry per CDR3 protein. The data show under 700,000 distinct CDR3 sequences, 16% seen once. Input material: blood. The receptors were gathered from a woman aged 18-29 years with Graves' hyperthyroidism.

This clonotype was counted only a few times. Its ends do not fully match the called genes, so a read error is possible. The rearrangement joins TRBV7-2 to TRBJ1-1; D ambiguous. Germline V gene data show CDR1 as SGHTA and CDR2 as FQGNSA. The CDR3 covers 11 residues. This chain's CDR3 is CASSLDTSPSF. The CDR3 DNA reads TGTGCCAGCAGCTTAGACACCAGCCCTTCCTTT.

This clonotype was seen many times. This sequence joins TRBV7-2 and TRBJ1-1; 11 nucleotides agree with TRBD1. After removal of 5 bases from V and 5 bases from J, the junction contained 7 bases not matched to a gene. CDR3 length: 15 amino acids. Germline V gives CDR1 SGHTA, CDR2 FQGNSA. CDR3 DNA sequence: TGTGCCAGCAGCCCCGGACAGGGGGCGAAAACTGAAGCTTTCTTT. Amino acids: CASSPGQGAKTEAFF.

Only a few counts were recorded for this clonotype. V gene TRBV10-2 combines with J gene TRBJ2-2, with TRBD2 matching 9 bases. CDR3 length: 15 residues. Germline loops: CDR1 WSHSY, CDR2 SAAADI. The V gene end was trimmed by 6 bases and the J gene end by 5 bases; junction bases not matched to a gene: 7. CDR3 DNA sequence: TGCGCCAGCAGGAAACTAGCGGGCCAAACCGGGGAGCTGTTTTTT. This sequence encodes CASRKLAGQTGELFF.

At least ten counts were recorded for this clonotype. CDR3 loop: CASSLRAQGAANEQFF. CDR3 bases: TGTGCCAGCAGCTTACGAGCGCAGGGGGCGGCCAATGAGCAGTTCTTC. This rearrangement joins TRBV7-6 to TRBJ2-1; 8 bases align to TRBD1. CDR1 and CDR2 from the germline V gene are SGHVS and FNYEAQ. The CDR3 is 16 residues long. The J segment lost 6 bases and the V segment lost 2 bases, leaving 9 bases of the junction unmatched.

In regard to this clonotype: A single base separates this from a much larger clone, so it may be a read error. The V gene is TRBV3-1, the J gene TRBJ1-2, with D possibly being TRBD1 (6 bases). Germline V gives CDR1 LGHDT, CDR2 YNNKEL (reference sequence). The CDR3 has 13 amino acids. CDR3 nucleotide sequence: TGTGCCAGCAGCCAAGCCAGGGGCTCTGGCTGCACCTTC. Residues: CASSQARGSGCTF.

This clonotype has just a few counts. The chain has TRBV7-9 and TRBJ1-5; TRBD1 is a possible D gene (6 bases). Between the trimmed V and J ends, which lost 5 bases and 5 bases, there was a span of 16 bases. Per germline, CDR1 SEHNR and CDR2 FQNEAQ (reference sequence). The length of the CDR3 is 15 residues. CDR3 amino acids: CASSPLGGGDQPQHF. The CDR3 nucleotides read TGTGCCAGCAGCCCTCTGGGGGGGGGCGATCAGCCCCAGCATTTT.

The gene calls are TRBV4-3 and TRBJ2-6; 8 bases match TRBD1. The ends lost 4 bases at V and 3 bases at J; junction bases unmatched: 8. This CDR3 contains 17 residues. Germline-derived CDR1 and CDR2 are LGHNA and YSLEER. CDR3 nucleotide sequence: TGCGCCAGCAGCCTAACCCTGACAGGGGATGGGGCCAACGTCCTGACTTTC. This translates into CASSLTLTGDGANVLTF.

The CDR3: CASSRLGGGSYNEQFF. The CDR3 DNA sequence: TGCGCCAGCAGCCGCTTGGGCGGCGGGTCCTACAATGAGCAGTTCTTC. V and J are TRBV4-3 and TRBJ2-1, with a tentative D call TRBD2 (5 bases). V dropped 4 bases and J dropped 1 base, with 14 bases sitting between them. This CDR3 spans 16 amino acids. CDR1 is LGHNA, CDR2 YSLEER, per germline.